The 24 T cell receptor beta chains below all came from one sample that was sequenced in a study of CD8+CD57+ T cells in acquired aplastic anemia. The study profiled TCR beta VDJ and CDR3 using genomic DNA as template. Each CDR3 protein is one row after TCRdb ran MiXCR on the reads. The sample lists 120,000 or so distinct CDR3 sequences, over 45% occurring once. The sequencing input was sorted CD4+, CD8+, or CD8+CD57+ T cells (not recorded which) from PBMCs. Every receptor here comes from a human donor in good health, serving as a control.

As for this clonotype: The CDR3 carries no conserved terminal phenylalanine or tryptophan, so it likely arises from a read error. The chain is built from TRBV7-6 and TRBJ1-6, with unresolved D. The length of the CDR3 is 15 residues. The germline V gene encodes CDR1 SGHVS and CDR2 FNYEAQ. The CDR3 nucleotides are TGTGCCCGCAGCTTAAGAGCCGCGGAAATTTCACCCCTCCACTCT. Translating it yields CARSLRAAEISPLHS.

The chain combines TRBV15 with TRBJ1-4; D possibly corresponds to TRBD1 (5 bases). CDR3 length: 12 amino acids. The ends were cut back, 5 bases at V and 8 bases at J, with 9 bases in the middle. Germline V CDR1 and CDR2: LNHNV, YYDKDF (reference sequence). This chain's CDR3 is CATSAGSEKLFF. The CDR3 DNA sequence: TGTGCCACCAGCGCAGGGTCGGAAAAACTGTTTTTT.

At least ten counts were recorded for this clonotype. CDR3 bases: TGTGCCAGCAGACCCCGGGTGCGCACAGATACGCAGTATTTT. Protein: CASRPRVRTDTQYF. The chain has TRBV6-1 and TRBJ2-3; D is unresolved. This CDR3 region has 14 residues. Germline-derived CDR1 and CDR2 are MNHNS and SASEGT. The germline V and J ends were trimmed by 6 bases and 1 base, with 11 bases remaining between them.

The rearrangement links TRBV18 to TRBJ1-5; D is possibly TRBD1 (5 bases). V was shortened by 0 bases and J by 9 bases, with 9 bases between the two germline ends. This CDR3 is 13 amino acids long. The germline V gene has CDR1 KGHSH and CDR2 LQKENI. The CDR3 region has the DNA TGTGCCAGCTCACCACCTCCAGGGAGGCCCCAGCATTTT. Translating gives CASSPPPGRPQHF.

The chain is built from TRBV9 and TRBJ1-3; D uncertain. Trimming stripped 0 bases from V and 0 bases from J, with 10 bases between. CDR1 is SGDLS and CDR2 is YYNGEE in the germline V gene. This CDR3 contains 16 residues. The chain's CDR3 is CASSVEAGLSGNTIYF. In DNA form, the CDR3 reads TGTGCCAGCAGCGTAGAGGCCGGCCTCTCTGGAAACACCATATATTTT.

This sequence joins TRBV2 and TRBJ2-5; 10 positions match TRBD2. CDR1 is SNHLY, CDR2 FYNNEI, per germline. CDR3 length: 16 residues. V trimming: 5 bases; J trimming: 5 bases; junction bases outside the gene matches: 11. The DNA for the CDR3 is TGTGCCAGCAGTACCTCGCTTCTAGCGGGAGAGGAGACCCAGTACTTC. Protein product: CASSTSLLAGEETQYF.

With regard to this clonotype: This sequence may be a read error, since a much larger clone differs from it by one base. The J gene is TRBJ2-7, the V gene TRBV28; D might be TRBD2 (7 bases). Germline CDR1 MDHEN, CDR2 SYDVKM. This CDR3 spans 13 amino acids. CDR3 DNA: TGTGCCAGCAGTTCAAGAGACAGGCGGGAGCGGTACTTC. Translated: CASSSRDRRERYF.

CDR3 bases: TGTGCCAGCAACCCATCCGGGACAGGGACGGTCGGCTACACCTTC. Protein sequence: CASNPSGTGTVGYTF. V gene TRBV7-2 combines with J gene TRBJ1-2; 9 bases align to TRBD1. This CDR3 spans 15 amino acids. Unmatched junction bases numbered 14, after V lost 7 bases and J lost 8 bases. CDR1 is SGHTA and CDR2 is FQGNSA in the germline V gene.

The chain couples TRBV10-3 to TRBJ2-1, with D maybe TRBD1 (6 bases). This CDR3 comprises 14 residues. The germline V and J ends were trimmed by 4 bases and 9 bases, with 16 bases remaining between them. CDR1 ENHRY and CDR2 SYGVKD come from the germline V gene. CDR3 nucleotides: TGTGCCATCAGTGCCGGCAGGGGAGAGGGTGAGCAGTTCTTC. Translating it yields CAISAGRGEGEQFF.

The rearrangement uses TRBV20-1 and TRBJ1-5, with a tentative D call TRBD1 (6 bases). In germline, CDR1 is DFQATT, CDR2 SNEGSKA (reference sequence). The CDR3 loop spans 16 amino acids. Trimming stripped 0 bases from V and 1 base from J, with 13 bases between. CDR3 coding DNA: TGCAGTGCTAGAGATTTTGTAGGGGGGAGCAATCAGCCCCAGCATTTT. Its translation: CSARDFVGGSNQPQHF.

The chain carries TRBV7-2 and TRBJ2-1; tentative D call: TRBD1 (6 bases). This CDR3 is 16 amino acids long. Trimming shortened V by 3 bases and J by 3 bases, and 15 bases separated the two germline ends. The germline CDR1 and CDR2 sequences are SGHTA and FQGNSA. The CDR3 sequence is CASSFPFDRNYNEQFF. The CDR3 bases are TGTGCCAGCAGCTTCCCATTTGACAGGAACTACAATGAGCAGTTCTTC.

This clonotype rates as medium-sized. The DNA of the CDR3 is TGTGCCACCAGCAGAGATCAACGGAATTCACCCCTCCACTTT. It encodes CATSRDQRNSPLHF. V and J are TRBV15 and TRBJ1-6; no definite D call. The CDR3 has 14 residues. V was shortened by 0 bases and J by 7 bases, with 7 bases between the two germline ends. Looked up from germline, CDR1 is LNHNV and CDR2 is YYDKDF (reference sequence).

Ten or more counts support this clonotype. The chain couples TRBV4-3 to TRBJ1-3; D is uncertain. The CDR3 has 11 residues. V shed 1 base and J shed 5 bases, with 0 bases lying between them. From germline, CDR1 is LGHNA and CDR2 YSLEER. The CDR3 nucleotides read TGCGCCAGCAGCCAAGGAAACACCATATATTTT. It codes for CASSQGNTIYF.

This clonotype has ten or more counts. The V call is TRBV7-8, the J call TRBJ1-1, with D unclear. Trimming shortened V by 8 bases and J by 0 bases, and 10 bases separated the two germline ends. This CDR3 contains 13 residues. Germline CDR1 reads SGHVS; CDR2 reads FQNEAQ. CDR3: CASARGVNTEAFF. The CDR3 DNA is TGTGCCAGCGCACGCGGTGTGAACACTGAAGCTTTCTTT.

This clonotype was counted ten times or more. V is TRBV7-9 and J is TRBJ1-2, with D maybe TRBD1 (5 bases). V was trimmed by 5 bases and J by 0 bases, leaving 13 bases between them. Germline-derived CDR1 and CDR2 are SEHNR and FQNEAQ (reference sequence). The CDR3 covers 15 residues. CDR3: CASSLQGGANYGYTF. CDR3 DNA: TGTGCCAGCAGCCTCCAGGGCGGGGCTAACTATGGCTACACCTTC.

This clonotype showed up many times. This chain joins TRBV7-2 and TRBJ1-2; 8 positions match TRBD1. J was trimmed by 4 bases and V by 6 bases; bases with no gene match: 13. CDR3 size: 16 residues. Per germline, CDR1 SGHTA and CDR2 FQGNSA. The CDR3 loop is CASRVRGQDDGYGYTF. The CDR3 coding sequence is TGTGCCAGCAGGGTACGGGGACAGGACGACGGCTATGGCTACACCTTC.

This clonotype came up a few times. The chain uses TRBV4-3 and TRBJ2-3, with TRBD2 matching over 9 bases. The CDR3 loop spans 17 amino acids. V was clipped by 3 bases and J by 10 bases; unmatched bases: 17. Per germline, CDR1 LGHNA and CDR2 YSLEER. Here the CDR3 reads CASSQGVGGGAGVPQYF. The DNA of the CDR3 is TGCGCCAGCAGCCAGGGGGTTGGCGGGGGGGCCGGGGTTCCGCAGTATTTT.

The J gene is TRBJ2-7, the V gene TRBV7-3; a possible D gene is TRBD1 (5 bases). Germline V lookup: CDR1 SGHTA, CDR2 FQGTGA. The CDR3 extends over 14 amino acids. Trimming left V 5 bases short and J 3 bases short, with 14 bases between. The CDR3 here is CASSQDSGNYEQYF. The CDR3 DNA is TGTGCCAGCAGCCAAGATTCAGGGAACTACGAGCAGTACTTC.

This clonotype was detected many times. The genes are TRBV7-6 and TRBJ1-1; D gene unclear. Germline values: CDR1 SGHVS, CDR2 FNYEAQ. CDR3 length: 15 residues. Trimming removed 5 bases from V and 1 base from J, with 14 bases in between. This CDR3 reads CASSPQSGSNTEAFF. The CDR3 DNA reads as TGTGCCAGCAGCCCCCAGTCGGGGTCGAACACTGAAGCTTTCTTT.

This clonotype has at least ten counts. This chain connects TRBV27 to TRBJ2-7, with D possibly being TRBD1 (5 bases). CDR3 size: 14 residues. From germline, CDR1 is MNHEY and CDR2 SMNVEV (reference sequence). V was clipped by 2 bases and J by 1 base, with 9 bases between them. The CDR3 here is CASSLRDRSYEQYF. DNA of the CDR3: TGTGCCAGCAGTTTACGAGACAGATCCTACGAGCAGTACTTC.

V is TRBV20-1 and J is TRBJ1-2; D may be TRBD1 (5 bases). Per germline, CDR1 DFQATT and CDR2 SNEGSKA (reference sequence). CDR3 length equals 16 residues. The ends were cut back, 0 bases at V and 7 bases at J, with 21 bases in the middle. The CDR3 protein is CSARDKVFGAGLGYTF. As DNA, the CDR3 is TGCAGTGCTAGAGATAAAGTATTTGGGGCAGGTCTTGGCTACACCTTC.

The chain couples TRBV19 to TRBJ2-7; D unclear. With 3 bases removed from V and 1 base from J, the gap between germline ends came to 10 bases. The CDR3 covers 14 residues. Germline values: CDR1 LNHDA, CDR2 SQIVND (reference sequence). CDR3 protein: CASSMDGESYEQYF. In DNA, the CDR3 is TGTGCCAGTAGTATGGACGGTGAATCCTACGAGCAGTACTTC.

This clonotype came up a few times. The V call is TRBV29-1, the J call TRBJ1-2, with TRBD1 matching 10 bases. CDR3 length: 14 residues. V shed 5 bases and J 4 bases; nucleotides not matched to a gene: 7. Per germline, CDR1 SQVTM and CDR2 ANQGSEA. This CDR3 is CSVRGTGVLYGYTF. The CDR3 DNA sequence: TGCAGCGTTAGGGGGACAGGGGTTCTCTATGGCTACACCTTC.

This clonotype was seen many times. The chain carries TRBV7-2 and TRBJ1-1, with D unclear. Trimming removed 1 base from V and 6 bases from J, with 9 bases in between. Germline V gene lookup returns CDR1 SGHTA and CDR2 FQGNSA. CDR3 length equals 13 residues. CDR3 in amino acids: CASSLVGLAEAFF. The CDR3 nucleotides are TGTGCCAGCAGCTTAGTGGGTTTGGCTGAAGCTTTCTTT.